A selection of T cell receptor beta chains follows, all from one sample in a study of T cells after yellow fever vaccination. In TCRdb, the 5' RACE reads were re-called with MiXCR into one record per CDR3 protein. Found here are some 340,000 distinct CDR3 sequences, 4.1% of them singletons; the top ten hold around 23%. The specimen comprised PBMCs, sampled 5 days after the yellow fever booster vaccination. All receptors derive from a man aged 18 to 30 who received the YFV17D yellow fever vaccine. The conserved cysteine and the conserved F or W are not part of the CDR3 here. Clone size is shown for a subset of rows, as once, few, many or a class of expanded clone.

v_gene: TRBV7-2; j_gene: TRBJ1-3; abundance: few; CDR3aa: ASSLVSVGNTIY
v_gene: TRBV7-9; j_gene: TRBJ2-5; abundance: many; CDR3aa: ASSPAGIQETQY
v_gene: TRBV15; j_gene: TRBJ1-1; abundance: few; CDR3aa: ATSWTGNTEAF
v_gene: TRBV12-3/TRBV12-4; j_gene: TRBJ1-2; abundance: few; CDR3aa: ASSFVRSYGYT
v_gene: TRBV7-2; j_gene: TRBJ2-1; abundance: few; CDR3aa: ASSLGRAWAGKQF
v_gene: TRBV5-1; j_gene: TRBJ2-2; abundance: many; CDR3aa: ASSPDGGPSTGELF
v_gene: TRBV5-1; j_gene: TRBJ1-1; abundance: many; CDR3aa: ASSLTGGEGTEAF
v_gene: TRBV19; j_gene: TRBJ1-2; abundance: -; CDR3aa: ASRTTGVNYGYT
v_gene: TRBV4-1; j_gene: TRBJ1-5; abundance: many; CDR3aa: ASSQSGTGDHQPQH
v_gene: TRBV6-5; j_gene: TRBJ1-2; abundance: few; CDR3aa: ASRQTGGTYGYT
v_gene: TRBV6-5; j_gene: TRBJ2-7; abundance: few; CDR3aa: ASSYSIITQGGDEQY
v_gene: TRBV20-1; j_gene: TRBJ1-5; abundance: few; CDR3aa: SAREREGQPQH
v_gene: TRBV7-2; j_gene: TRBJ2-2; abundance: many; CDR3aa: ASSLKRGGTPNTGELF
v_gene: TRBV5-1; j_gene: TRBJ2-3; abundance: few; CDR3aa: ASSLSFTGLADTDTQY
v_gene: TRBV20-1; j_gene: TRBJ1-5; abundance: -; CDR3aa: SAWTGSNQPQH
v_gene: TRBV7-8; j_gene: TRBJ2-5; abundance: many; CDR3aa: ASSPTAGRETQY
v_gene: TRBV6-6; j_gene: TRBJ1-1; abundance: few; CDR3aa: ASSDAKNTEAF
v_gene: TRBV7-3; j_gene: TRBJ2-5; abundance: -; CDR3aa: ASSPGSAETQY